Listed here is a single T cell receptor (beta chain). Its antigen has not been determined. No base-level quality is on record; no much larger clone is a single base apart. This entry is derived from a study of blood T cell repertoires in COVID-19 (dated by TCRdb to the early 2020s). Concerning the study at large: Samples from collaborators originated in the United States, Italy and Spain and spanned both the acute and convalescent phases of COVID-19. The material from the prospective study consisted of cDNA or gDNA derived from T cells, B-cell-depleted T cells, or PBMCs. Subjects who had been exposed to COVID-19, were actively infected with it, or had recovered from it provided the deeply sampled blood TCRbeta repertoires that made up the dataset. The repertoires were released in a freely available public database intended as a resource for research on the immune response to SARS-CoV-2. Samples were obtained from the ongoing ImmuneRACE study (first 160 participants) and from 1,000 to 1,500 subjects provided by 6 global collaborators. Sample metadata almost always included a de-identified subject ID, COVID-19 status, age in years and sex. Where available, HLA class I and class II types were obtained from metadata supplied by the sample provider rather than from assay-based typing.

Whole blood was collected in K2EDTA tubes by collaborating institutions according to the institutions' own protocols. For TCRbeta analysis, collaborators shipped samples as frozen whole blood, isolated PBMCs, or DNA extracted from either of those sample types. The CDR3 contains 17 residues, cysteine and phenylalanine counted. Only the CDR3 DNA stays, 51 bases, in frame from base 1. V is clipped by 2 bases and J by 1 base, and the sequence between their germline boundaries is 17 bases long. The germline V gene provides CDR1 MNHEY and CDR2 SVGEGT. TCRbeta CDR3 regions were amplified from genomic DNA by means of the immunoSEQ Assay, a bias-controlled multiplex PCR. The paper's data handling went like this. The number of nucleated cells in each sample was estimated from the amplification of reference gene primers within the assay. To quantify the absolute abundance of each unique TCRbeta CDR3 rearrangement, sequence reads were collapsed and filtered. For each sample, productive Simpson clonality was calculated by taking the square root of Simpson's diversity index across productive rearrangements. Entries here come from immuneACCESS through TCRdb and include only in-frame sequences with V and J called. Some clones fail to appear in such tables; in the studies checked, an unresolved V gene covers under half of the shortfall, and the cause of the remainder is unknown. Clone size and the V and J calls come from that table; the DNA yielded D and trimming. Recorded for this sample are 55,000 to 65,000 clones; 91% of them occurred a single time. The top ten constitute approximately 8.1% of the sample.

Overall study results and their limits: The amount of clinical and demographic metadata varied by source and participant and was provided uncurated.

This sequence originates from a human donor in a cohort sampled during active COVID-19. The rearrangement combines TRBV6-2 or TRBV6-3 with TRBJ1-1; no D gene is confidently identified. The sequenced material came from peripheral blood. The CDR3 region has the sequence CASSYAKEGRGNTEAFF. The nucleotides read TGTGCCAGCAGTTACGCGAAGGAGGGCCGGGGGAACACTGAAGCTTTCTTT.